The T cell receptor (beta chain) under discussion was sequenced for a study of control samples from healthy donors and cancer patients. Measured with immunoSEQ multiplex PCR; TCRdb has only the in-frame clones, and not every one. The sample lists 10,000 to 15,000 clones, more than 75% occurring once. Sequenced input: formalin-fixed, paraffin-embedded tissue. The sequence was obtained from a male donor with melanoma.

The CDR3 sequence is CASTDLTTQNTEAFF. DNA for the CDR3: TGTGCCAGTACCGACTTAACGACTCAGAACACTGAAGCTTTCTTT. V usage is TRBV19 and J usage is TRBJ1-1, with D uncertain. Germline V lookup: CDR1 LNHDA, CDR2 SQIVND (reference sequence). The CDR3 covers 15 residues. Trimming stripped 7 bases from V and 1 base from J, with 16 bases between. Based on the CDR3 plus reference TRBV19 and TRBJ1-1, the full variable domain is DGGITQSPKYLFRKEGQNVTLSCEQNLNHDAMYWYRQDPGQGLRLIYYSQIVNDFQKGDIAEGYSVSREKKESFPLTVTSAQKNPTAFYLCASTDLTTQNTEAFFGQGTRLTVV.